This T cell receptor (beta chain) emerged from a study of blood T cell repertoires in COVID-19. The data were produced by immunoSEQ multiplex PCR, yet TCRdb's version contains in-frame clones alone and is incomplete. The top ten hold over 1.5% of the sample, which has about 250,000 clones, approximately 84% seen once. Assignments of participants to cohorts depended upon their own reported clinical history. From germline, CDR1 is MNHEY and CDR2 SVGAGI. The CDR3 has 14 residues. Trimming took 6 bases from V and 10 from J, leaving 19 bases between them. Specimen: PBMCs or T cells enriched from blood (not recorded which). The chain joins TRBV6-5 to TRBJ2-1; perhaps TRBD1 as D (5 bases). This clonotype was sampled from a man in his forties who had recovered from COVID-19. This CDR3 reads CASRPRQFGSEQFF. Written as DNA, the CDR3 is TGTGCCAGCAGGCCTAGACAGTTTGGATCGGAGCAGTTCTTC.